This T cell receptor beta chain came from a study of human T cells and chemical hapten exposure. Study-level information: Largely, small differences in pooled library volume made per-sample TCR yields vary. Study-wide results and caveats: No change in TCRs above 1 in 1000 frequency was produced by DPC sensitization.

RNA extraction used unfractionated whole blood as the source of total RNA. This clonotype was seen a handful of times. Its antigen is unidentified. The CDR3 sequence is 21 residues long. The junction had 18 bases not matched to a gene; V was cut back by 0 bases and J by 1 base. Germline-derived CDR1 and CDR2 are MNHEY and SVGEGT. A single record per CDR3 protein comes from TCRdb applying MiXCR to the 5' RACE reads. Here the sample spans approximately 81,000 distinct CDR3 sequences, roughly 8% being singletons. The TCR comes from a male donor in good health. V gene TRBV6-2 or TRBV6-3 combines with J gene TRBJ1-5; TRBD1 agrees at 7 bases. The CDR3 region has the DNA TGTGCCAGCAGTTACTCGAGTATTGCGCAGAGGGGGCAAGGGAGCAATCAGCCCCAGCATTTT. The encoded protein is CASSYSSIAQRGQGSNQPQHF.